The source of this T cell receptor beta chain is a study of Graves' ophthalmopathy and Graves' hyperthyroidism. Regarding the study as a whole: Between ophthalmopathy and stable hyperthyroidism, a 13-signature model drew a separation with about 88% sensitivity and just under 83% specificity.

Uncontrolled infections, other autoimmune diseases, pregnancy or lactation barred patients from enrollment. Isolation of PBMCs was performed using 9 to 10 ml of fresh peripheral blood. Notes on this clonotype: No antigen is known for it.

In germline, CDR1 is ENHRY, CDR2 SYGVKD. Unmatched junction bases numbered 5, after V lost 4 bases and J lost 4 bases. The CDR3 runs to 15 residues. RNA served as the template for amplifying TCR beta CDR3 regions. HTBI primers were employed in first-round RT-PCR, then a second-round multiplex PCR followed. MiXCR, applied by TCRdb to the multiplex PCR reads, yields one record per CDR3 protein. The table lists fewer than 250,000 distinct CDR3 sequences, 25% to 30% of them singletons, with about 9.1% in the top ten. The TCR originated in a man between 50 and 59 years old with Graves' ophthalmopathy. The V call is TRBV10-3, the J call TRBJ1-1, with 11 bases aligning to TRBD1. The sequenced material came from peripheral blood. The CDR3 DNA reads TGTGCCATCAGTGGTTCGGACAGGGGGCTCACTGAAGCTTTCTTT. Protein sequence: CAISGSDRGLTEAFF.